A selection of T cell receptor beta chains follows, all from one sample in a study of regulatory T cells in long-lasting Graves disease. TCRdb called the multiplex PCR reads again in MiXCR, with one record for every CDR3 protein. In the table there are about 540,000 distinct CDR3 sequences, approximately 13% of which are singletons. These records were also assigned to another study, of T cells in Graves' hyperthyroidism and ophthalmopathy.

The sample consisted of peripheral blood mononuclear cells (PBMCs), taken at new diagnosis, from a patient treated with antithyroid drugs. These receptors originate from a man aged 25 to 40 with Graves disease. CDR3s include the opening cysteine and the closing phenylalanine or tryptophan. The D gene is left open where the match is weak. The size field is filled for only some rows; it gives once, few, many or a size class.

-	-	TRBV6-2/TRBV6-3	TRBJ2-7	TGTGCCAGGTTACCTCCAGGGATCACCTACGAGCAGTACTTC	CARLPPGITYEQYF
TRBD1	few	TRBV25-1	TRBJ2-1	TGTGCCAGCAGTGGGGCGGGGACAGGGAACTTCTTCGACCAGTTCTTC	CASSGAGTGNFFDQFF
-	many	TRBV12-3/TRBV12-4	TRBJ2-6	TGTGCCAGCAGTTTAGACGTGACGGGGGCCAACGTCCTGACTTTC	CASSLDVTGANVLTF
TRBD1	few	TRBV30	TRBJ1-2	TGTGCCTTCCCGAGGGGGCAGGGCAACTATGGCTACACCTTC	CAFPRGQGNYGYTF
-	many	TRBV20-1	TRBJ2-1	TGCAGTGTGAGCGACCGTCTCCTGGGTGAGCAGTTCTTC	CSVSDRLLGEQFF
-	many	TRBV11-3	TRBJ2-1	TGTGCCAGCAGCCTAGGTGCAGGGAGCAATGAGCAGTTCTTC	CASSLGAGSNEQFF
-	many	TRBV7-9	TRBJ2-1	TGTGCCAGCGGGAGCGGAAGCTCCTACAATGAGCAGTTCTTC	CASGSGSSYNEQFF
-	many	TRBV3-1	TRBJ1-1	TGTGCCAGCAGCCAAGGTTTGGTGAACACTGAAGCTTTCTTT	CASSQGLVNTEAFF
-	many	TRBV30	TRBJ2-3	TGTGCCAGCTCCACAGATACGCAGTATTTT	CASSTDTQYF
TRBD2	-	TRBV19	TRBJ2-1	TGTGCCACGGGGGGGACTTCAGGGGATGAGCAGTTCTTC	CATGGTSGDEQFF
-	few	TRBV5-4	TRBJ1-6	TGTGCCAGCAGCTTGAGACACTATAATTCACCCCTCCACTTT	CASSLRHYNSPLHF
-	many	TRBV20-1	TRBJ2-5	TGCAGTGCTCCCAGGGGGGGAAAGACCCAGTACTTC	CSAPRGGKTQYF
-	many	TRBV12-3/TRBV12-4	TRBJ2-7	TGTGCCAGCAGTTTTACTACTTCCTACGAGCAGTACTTC	CASSFTTSYEQYF
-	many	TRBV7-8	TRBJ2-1	TGTGCCAGCAGCTTAATTTTCATCGAGAGCCGCGTTGAGCAGTTCTTC	CASSLIFIESRVEQFF
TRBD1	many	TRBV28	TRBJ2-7	TGTGCCAGCAGTCTGTGGACAGGGCGAGGAGGCGAGCAGTACTTC	CASSLWTGRGGEQYF
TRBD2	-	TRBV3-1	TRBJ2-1	TGTGCCAGCAGCCTTACGAGGGGCGGGAGGCAGGGTGGTGAGCAGTTCTTC	CASSLTRGGRQGGEQFF
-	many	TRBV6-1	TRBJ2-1	TGTGCCAGCACGAGGACGGATTCGGTCAGTGAGCAGTTCTTC	CASTRTDSVSEQFF
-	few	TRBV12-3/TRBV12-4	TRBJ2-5	TGTGCCAGCACACGGGTGGGGGAGACCCAGTACTTC	CASTRVGETQYF
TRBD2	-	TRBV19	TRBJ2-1	TGTGCCAGTAGTTCCCAGCGGGAGGGCCTGAATGAGCAGTTCTTC	CASSSQREGLNEQFF
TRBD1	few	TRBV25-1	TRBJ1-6	TGTGCCAGCACTCGGGGACAGTATAATTCACCCCTCCACTTT	CASTRGQYNSPLHF
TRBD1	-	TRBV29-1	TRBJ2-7	TGCAGCGTTGGACAGGGGGCGGCCTACGAGCAGTACTTC	CSVGQGAAYEQYF
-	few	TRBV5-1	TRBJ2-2	TGCGCCAGCAGCAGGATCGGGACTCAAAACACCGGGGAGCTGTTTTTT	CASSRIGTQNTGELFF
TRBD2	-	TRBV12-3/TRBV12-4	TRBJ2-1	TGTGCCAGCACCGTTTCCGCTAGCGGGTACTCCTACAATGAGCAGTTCTTC	CASTVSASGYSYNEQFF
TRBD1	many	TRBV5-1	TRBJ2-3	TGCGCCAGCAGCTTAGGGGGACAGCCCACAGATACGCAGTATTTT	CASSLGGQPTDTQYF
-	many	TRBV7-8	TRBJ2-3	TGTGCCAGCAGCTTGCTGGGCCTTAGCACAGATACGCAGTATTTT	CASSLLGLSTDTQYF
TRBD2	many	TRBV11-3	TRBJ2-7	TGTGGTGGGGCGGGAGGGGGCTACGAGCAGTACTTC	CGGAGGGYEQYF
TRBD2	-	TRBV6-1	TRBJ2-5	TGTGCCAGCAGTGAAAATTTTGGGCTAGCGGTAAAAGAGACCCAGTACTTC	CASSENFGLAVKETQYF
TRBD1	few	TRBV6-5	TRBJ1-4	TGTGCCAGCAGTTCCACTACAGGGGCTGCTGAAAAACTGTTTTTT	CASSSTTGAAEKLFF
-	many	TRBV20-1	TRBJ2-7	TGCAGTGCTAACGGTCCGGGAAGGTACGAGCAGTACTTC	CSANGPGRYEQYF
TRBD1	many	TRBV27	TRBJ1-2	TGTGCCAGCAGCTCCTATACCGCCGCAGGGGGCGGCTATGGCTACACCTTC	CASSSYTAAGGGYGYTF
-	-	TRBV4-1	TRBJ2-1	TGCGCCAGCAGCCAACATCTCGGAAGGACTAAGGCCGATGAGCAGTTCTTC	CASSQHLGRTKADEQFF
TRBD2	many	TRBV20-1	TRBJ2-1	TGCAGTGCTAGCGACCTAGCGGGAGCTTCCAATGAGCAGTTCTTC	CSASDLAGASNEQFF
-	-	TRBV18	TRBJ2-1	TGTGCCAGCTCGCAAACAGGGACTATGGCCAATGAGCAGTTCTTC	CASSQTGTMANEQFF
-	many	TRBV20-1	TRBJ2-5	TGCAGTGCTAGAGATTCTACGACTAGCCAAGAGACCCAGTACTTC	CSARDSTTSQETQYF
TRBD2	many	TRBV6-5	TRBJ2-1	TGTGCCAGCAGTTACTCGACCCCGGGACTAGCGGGAGAGACTGAGCAGTTCTTC	CASSYSTPGLAGETEQFF
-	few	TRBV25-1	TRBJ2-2	TGTGCCAGCAGTGAGGTCGGGGCGGACACCGGGGAGCTGTTTTTT	CASSEVGADTGELFF
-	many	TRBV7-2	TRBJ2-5	TGTGCCAGCAGCTCACGGGGAACAGGGTTAAAAGAGACCCAGTACTTC	CASSSRGTGLKETQYF
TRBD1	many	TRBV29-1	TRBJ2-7	TGCAGCGCGACAGGGAACTACGAGCAGTACTTC	CSATGNYEQYF
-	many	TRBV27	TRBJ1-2	TGTGCCAGCATGCCAGCAGGAGGCTATGGCTACACCTTC	CASMPAGGYGYTF
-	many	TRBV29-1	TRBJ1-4	TGCAGCGCCCAAACAGGGTACGGTAGTGAAAAACTGTTTTTT	CSAQTGYGSEKLFF
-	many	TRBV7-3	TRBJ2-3	TGTGCCAGCAGCTTAATAGCTTCAGATACGCAGTATTTT	CASSLIASDTQYF
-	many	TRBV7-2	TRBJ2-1	TGTGCCAGCAGCTTACCAGACCCCTACAATGAGCAGTTCTTC	CASSLPDPYNEQFF
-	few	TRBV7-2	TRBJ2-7	TGTGCCAGCAGCTTAGCTTTAGTGTCGGAGCAGTACTTC	CASSLALVSEQYF
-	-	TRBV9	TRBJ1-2	TGTGCCAGCAGCGTGTTTGGGCAGGGGTATGGCTACACCTTC	CASSVFGQGYGYTF
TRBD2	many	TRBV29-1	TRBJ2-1	TGCAGCGCAGCGCCGGGACTAGCGGGAGTCGGCTCCTACAATGAGCAGTTCTTC	CSAAPGLAGVGSYNEQFF
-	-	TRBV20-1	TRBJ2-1	TGCAGTGCTGGGGGGGCCTCCTACAATGAGCAGTTCTTC	CSAGGASYNEQFF
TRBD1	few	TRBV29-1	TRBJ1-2	TGCGGCGTGAGGACAGGGGTTAACTATGGCTACACCTTC	CGVRTGVNYGYTF
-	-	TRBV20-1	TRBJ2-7	TGCAGTGCTAGATATTCGCCCGGAAGCTCCTACGAGCAGTACTTC	CSARYSPGSSYEQYF
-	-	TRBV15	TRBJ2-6	TGTGCCACCAGCAGAGGACCCTCTGGGGCCAACGTCCTGACTTTC	CATSRGPSGANVLTF
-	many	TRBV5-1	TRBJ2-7	TGCGCCAGCAGCCTCGGGAAGAAGGGGGGACTCTACGAGCAGTACTTC	CASSLGKKGGLYEQYF
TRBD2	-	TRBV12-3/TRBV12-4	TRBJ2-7	TGTGCCAGCAGTTTGGAGGGAGCGGGAATCTACGAGCAGTACTTC	CASSLEGAGIYEQYF
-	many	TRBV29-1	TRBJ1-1	TGCTGTATATTGAACACTGAAGCTTTCTTT	CCILNTEAFF
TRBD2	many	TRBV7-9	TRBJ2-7	TGTGCCAGCAGCAGAGCGGGAGTACCCTACGAGCAGTACTTC	CASSRAGVPYEQYF
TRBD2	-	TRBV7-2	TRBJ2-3	TGTGCCAGCAGCACCGCTAGCGGGAGCACAGATACGCAGTATTTT	CASSTASGSTDTQYF
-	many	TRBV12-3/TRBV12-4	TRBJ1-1	TGTGCCAGCAGTTTAGCGAGGTACAGTGGGATGAACACTGAAGCTTTCTTT	CASSLARYSGMNTEAFF
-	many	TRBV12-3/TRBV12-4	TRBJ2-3	TGTGCCAGCTCTTCCGCCCGGGACTCATACACAGATACGCAGTATTTT	CASSSARDSYTDTQYF
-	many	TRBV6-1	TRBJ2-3	TGTGCCAGCGCCGGGACTGTAAGCACAGATACGCAGTATTTT	CASAGTVSTDTQYF